These 17 T cell receptor beta chains share one sample of origin, sequenced in a study. TCRdb used MiXCR to reprocess the 5' RACE reads, holding one entry per CDR3 protein. Of about 32,000 distinct CDR3 sequences listed, less than 25% are singletons. Sequencing was carried out using memory CD4+ T cells sorted from blood. Subset indicated: memory CD4+ T cells, CD4+CD45RO+CD25-. These receptors were collected from a female donor with breast cancer.

This chain connects TRBV6-1 to TRBJ2-2; D is undetermined. Germline CDR1 and CDR2: MNHNS and SASEGT. The CDR3 has 13 residues. V shed 2 bases and J shed 5 bases, with 6 bases lying between them. The CDR3: CASSESRTGELFF. The CDR3, as DNA: TGTGCCAGCAGTGAATCGAGGACCGGGGAGCTGTTTTTT.

The CDR3 nucleotides read TGTGCCAGCAGCTTACTAGTATCGGACTCCGAGCAGTACTTC. It encodes CASSLLVSDSEQYF. This chain links TRBV7-2 with TRBJ2-7; a weak D match, TRBD2 (5 bases). The V and J ends lost 2 bases and 6 bases respectively, with 14 bases between them. The CDR3 runs to 14 residues. CDR1 and CDR2 from the germline V gene are SGHTA and FQGNSA.

The chain links TRBV28 to TRBJ2-7; D unclear. Germline values: CDR1 MDHEN, CDR2 SYDVKM. Trimming took off 3 bases at V and 6 bases at J, with 18 bases between the two ends. The CDR3 runs 15 residues. The DNA of the CDR3 is TGTGCCAGCAGTTTTTTGTGGGCCCGGGCCTCCGAGCAGTACTTC. This gives the protein CASSFLWARASEQYF. Complete variable domain (other parts from reference TRBV28 and TRBJ2-7): DVKVTQSSRYLVKRTGEKVFLECVQDMDHENMFWYRQDPGLGLRLIYFSYDVKMKEKGDIPEGYSVSREKKERFSLILESASTNQTSMYLCASSFLWARASEQYFGPGTRLTVT.

There are a few counts of this clonotype. The chain joins TRBV13 to TRBJ2-3; TRBD2 aligns across 8 bases. V shed 3 bases, J shed 0 bases, and the junction held 8 bases outside the gene matches. The germline CDR1 and CDR2 sequences are PRHDT and FYEKMQ (reference sequence). The CDR3 consists of 17 residues. The CDR3 here is CASSFPGERGSTDTQYF. The CDR3 region has the DNA TGTGCCAGCAGCTTTCCCGGGGAGCGGGGGAGCACAGATACGCAGTATTTT.

This clonotype was picked up a small number of times. The V call is TRBV27, the J call TRBJ2-5; no reliable D call. Germline-derived CDR1 and CDR2 are MNHEY and SMNVEV (reference sequence). The CDR3 runs 15 residues. Trimming removed 5 bases from V and 0 bases from J, with 13 bases in between. The CDR3 region is CASSHWAQDQETQYF. The CDR3 region has the DNA TGTGCCAGCAGTCACTGGGCCCAGGACCAAGAGACCCAGTACTTC.

Only a few counts were recorded for this clonotype. The rearrangement links TRBV2 to TRBJ1-3; D unclear. The CDR3 totals 13 residues. V lost 8 bases, J lost 0 bases, and 8 bases lay in between. Germline V gene sequence: CDR1 SNHLY, CDR2 FYNNEI. As DNA, the CDR3 is TGTGCCAGCCAATTGAGCTCTGGAAACACCATATATTTT. Protein: CASQLSSGNTIYF. Using reference TRBV2 and TRBJ1-3 for the parts outside the CDR3, the full variable domain is EPEVTQTPSHQVTQMGQEVILRCVPISNHLYFYWYRQILGQKVEFLVSFYNNEISEKSEIFDDQFSVERPDGSNFTLKIRSTKLEDSAMYFCASQLSSGNTIYFGEGSWLTVV.

There are many counts of this clonotype. This rearrangement joins TRBV4-3 to TRBJ2-1, with 7 bases lining up with TRBD2. CDR3 length: 13 residues. In germline, CDR1 is LGHNA, CDR2 YSLEER. V was clipped by 4 bases and J by 9 bases; unmatched bases: 6. The DNA of the CDR3 is TGCGCCAGCAGCCCGGGGAGGGCTCTTGAGCAGTTCTTC. Amino acid sequence: CASSPGRALEQFF.

V usage is TRBV4-1 and J usage is TRBJ2-7, with 10 bases that match TRBD1. Germline-derived CDR1 and CDR2 are MGHRA and YSYEKL. J gave up 6 bases and V 4 bases, and 6 bases lay outside the gene matches. The CDR3 has 14 residues. CDR3 protein: CASSPGQGTVEQYF. CDR3 DNA: TGCGCCAGCAGCCCGGGACAGGGGACAGTCGAGCAGTACTTC.

This clonotype has a handful of counts. The V gene is TRBV7-2, the J gene TRBJ2-1; D is possibly TRBD1 (6 bases). Germline CDR1 is SGHTA and CDR2 is FQGNSA. This CDR3 has 14 amino acids. The V end was cut by 4 bases, the J end by 4 bases, with 11 bases between. CDR3 sequence reads: CASSYPGAYNEQFF. CDR3 nucleotides: TGTGCCAGCAGCTATCCAGGGGCTTACAATGAGCAGTTCTTC.

V gene TRBV5-6 combines with J gene TRBJ1-1; D remains unclear. CDR3 length: 12 amino acids. The V gene's germline CDR1 is SGHDT and CDR2 YYEEEE. Deletions cut 0 bases from V and 6 bases from J, with 6 bases between. CDR3 in amino acids: CASSLGSPEAFF. The CDR3 nucleotides read TGTGCCAGCAGCTTGGGTTCGCCTGAAGCTTTCTTT.

This clonotype was detected ten times or more. V and J are TRBV4-3 and TRBJ1-1; 7 bases fit TRBD1. The CDR3 has 17 amino acids. The junction had 18 bases not matched to a gene; V was cut back by 0 bases and J by 11 bases. CDR1 and CDR2 (germline): LGHNA, YSLEER. The CDR3 loop reads CASSQDARGSGGHGAFF. DNA of the CDR3: TGCGCCAGCAGCCAAGATGCGAGGGGGTCAGGGGGGCATGGGGCTTTCTTT.

There are a few counts of this clonotype. The DNA for the CDR3 is TGTGCCTCCGACAGGGTCAATGAGCAGTTCTTC. Translated, it gives CASDRVNEQFF. The rearrangement links TRBV30 to TRBJ2-1, with 7 bases identical to TRBD1. The CDR3 extends over 11 amino acids. With 7 bases clipped from V and 6 bases from J, the junction kept 3 bases outside the gene matches. Germline CDR1 reads GTSNPN; CDR2 reads SVGIG (reference sequence).

The chain couples TRBV7-2 to TRBJ1-5; D unclear. CDR3 length: 17 amino acids. V shed 0 bases and J shed 0 bases, with 12 bases lying between them. The germline V gene encodes CDR1 SGHTA and CDR2 FQGNSA. CDR3 protein: CASSLAATTYSNQPQHF. Written as DNA, the CDR3 is TGTGCCAGCAGCTTAGCGGCCACAACCTATAGCAATCAGCCCCAGCATTTT.

The chain recombines TRBV4-3 with TRBJ2-7; tentative D call: TRBD2 (5 bases). Germline loops: CDR1 LGHNA, CDR2 YSLEER. V was cut by 0 bases and J by 0 bases, with 12 bases left in between. The CDR3 extends over 16 amino acids. The CDR3 DNA sequence: TGCGCCAGCAGCCAAGATGCGGCGGGCCTCTCCTACGAGCAGTACTTC. Amino acids: CASSQDAAGLSYEQYF.

The CDR3 sequence is CASSPGLNYNEQFF. DNA of the CDR3: TGTGCCAGCAGCCCGGGACTTAACTACAATGAGCAGTTCTTC. The chain joins TRBV7-6 to TRBJ2-1; tentatively, D is TRBD2 (6 bases). V lost 5 bases, J lost 3 bases, and 11 bases lay in between. The CDR3 runs 14 residues. The germline gives CDR1 SGHVS, CDR2 FNYEAQ.

The chain couples TRBV7-6 to TRBJ2-5, with 10 bases fitting TRBD1. The V segment lost 5 bases and the J segment 3 bases; nucleotides outside the gene matches: 6. The germline gives CDR1 SGHVS, CDR2 FNYEAQ. CDR3 length: 15 residues. The DNA for the CDR3 is TGTGCCAGCAGCGGGACAGGGGAATTAAAAGAGACCCAGTACTTC. It encodes CASSGTGELKETQYF.

This clonotype turned up a few times. This chain uses TRBV21-1 with TRBJ2-7; TRBD1 reflects the table's D call only, with no check against the DNA. TRBV21-1 is a known pseudogene. This CDR3 contains 17 residues. Written as DNA, the CDR3 is TGTGCCAGCAGCAAAGCCCACCAGGGTATAACTACCTACGAGCAGTACTTC. This translates into CASSKAHQGITTYEQYF.